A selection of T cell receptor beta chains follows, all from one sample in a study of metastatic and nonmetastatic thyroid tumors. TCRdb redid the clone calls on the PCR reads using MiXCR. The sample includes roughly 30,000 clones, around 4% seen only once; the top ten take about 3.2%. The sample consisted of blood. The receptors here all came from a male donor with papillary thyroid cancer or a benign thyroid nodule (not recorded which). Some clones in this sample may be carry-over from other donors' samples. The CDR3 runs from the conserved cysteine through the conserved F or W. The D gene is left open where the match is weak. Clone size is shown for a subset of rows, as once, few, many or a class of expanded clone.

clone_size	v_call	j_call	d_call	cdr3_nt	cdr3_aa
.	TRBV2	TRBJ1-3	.	TGTGCCAGCAGCCCACGTTTCAACCCTTTTTTGAGGGGGGGAAACACCATATATTTT	CASSPRFNPFLRGGNTIYF
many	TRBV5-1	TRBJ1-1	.	TGCGCCAGCAGCTGGGGGGGAGGACCTGAAGCTTTCTTT	CASSWGGGPEAFF
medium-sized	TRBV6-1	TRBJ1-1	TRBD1	TGTGCCAGCAAGGGACAGGGGGCCTGGAACACTGAAGCTTTCTTT	CASKGQGAWNTEAFF
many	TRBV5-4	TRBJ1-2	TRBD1	TGTGCCAGCAGCTTGGTCGGGACAGGGCCCTATGGCTACACCTTC	CASSLVGTGPYGYTF
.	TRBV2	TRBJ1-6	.	TGTGCCAGCAGTCAGCCGGAGGGACCACCCCTCCACTTT	CASSQPEGPPLHF
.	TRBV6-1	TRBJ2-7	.	TGTGCCAGCTCAACCCAGGGGCGGGATGAGCAGTACTTC	CASSTQGRDEQYF
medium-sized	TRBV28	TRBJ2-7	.	TGTGCCAGCAGTTTAGGGGAGGATTACTCCTACGAGCAGTACTTC	CASSLGEDYSYEQYF
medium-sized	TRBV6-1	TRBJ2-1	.	TGTGCCAGCAGTGAACTGGGGGGGCTCGAGCAGTTCTTC	CASSELGGLEQFF
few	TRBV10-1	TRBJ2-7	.	TGCGCCACCGCGGACACAATCTCCTACGAGCAGTACTTC	CATADTISYEQYF
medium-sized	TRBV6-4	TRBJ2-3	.	TGTGCCAGCAGTGACTCAGGGCTCGTGATTATCACAGATACGCAGTATTTT	CASSDSGLVIITDTQYF
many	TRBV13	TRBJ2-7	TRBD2	TGTGCCAGCAGCTCAACTAGCGTATCCTCGAGGGAGCAGTACTTC	CASSSTSVSSREQYF
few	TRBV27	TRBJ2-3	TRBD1	TGTGCCAGCAGTTTCCGTGGGGGCGGGACAGGGGTCTCGGCTAACAATCAGCCCCAGTATTTT	CASSFRGGGTGVSANNQPQYF
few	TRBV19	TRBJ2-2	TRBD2	TGTGCCAGTAGTCCGCGGACTAGCGGTGGGTGGATCGGGACCGGGGAGCTGTTTTTT	CASSPRTSGGWIGTGELFF
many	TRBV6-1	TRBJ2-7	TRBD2	TGTGCCAGCAGTTCAGCTGAGGGGGCCTTTACAGCCAGCGGGAGGGCCTACGAGCAGTACTTC	CASSSAEGAFTASGRAYEQYF
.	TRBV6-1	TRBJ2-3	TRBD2	TGTGCCAGCATCCCTAGGCTAGCGGGGGGGCAAGATACGCAGTATTTT	CASIPRLAGGQDTQYF
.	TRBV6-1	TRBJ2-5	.	TGTGCCAGCAGTGAAGGTTGGGGGATCCAAGAGACCCAGTACTTC	CASSEGWGIQETQYF
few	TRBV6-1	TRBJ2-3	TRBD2	TGTGCCAGCAGGTCTCCGGGACTAGCCAATACGCAGTATTTT	CASRSPGLANTQYF
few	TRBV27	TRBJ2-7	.	TGTGCCAGCAGTTTGCGGCGGGCCTACGAGCAGTACTTC	CASSLRRAYEQYF
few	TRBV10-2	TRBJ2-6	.	TGCGCCAGCAGTGAGTCCCTAGCGTCTGGGGCCAACGTCCCGACTTTC	CASSESLASGANVPTF
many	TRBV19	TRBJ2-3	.	TGTGCCAGTAGGTGGGACGCAGATACGCAGTATTTT	CASRWDADTQYF
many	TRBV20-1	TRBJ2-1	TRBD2	TGCAGTGCTAGAGAGCGGGAGAATGAGCAGTTCTTC	CSARERENEQFF
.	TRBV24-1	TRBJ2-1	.	TGTGCCACCAGTGATTGGGACACCTCCTACAATGAGCAGTTCTTC	CATSDWDTSYNEQFF
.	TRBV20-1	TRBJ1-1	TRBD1	TGCAGTGCTAGGCTCCACAGGGGTCGTCAGAACACTGAAGCTTTCTTT	CSARLHRGRQNTEAFF
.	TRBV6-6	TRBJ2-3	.	TGTGCCAGCAGTTACTCGGAGCGGCACCCCACTACGCAGTATTTT	CASSYSERHPTTQYF
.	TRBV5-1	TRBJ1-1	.	TGCGCCAGCATCCGGGACGGCACGGAAGCTTTCTTT	CASIRDGTEAFF
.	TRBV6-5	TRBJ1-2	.	TGTGCCAGCAGTTACTCCCGGGTACCGAACTATGGCTACACCTTC	CASSYSRVPNYGYTF
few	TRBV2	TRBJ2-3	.	TGTGCCAGCACGCCCCTGGAGGGGGGGAGCACAGATACGCAGTATTTT	CASTPLEGGSTDTQYF
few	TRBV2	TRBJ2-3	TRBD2	TGTGCCAGCAGCGGACCCGCGGGAGCTGGGACAGATACGCAGTATTTT	CASSGPAGAGTDTQYF
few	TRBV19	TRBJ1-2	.	TGTGCCAGTAGTATTACGAAGGGAGCTACCTATGGCTACACCTTC	CASSITKGATYGYTF
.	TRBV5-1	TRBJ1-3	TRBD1	TGCGCCAGCAGCGCGGAAACTCAGGGGGCTGACTCTGGAAACACCATATATTTT	CASSAETQGADSGNTIYF
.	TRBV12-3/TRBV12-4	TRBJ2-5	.	TGTGCCAGCAGTCTCGGTACTAGGCGTCCTGTGTCCCAGTACTTC	CASSLGTRRPVSQYF